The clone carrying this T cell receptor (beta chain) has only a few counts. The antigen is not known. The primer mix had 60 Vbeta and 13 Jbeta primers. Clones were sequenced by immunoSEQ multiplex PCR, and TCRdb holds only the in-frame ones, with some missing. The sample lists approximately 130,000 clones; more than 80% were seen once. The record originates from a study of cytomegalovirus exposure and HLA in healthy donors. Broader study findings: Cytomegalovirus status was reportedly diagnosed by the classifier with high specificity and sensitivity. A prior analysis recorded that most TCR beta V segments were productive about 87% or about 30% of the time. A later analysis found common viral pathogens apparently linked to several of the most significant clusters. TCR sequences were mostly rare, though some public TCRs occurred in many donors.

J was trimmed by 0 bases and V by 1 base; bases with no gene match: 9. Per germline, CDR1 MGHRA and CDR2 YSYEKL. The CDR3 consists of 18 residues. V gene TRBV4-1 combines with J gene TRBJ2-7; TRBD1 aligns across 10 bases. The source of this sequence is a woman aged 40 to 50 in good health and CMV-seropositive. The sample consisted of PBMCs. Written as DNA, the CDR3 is TGCGCCAGCAGCCAAGTCCCTCTCGGGACAGGGGCCTCCTACGAGCAGTACTTC. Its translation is CASSQVPLGTGASYEQYF.